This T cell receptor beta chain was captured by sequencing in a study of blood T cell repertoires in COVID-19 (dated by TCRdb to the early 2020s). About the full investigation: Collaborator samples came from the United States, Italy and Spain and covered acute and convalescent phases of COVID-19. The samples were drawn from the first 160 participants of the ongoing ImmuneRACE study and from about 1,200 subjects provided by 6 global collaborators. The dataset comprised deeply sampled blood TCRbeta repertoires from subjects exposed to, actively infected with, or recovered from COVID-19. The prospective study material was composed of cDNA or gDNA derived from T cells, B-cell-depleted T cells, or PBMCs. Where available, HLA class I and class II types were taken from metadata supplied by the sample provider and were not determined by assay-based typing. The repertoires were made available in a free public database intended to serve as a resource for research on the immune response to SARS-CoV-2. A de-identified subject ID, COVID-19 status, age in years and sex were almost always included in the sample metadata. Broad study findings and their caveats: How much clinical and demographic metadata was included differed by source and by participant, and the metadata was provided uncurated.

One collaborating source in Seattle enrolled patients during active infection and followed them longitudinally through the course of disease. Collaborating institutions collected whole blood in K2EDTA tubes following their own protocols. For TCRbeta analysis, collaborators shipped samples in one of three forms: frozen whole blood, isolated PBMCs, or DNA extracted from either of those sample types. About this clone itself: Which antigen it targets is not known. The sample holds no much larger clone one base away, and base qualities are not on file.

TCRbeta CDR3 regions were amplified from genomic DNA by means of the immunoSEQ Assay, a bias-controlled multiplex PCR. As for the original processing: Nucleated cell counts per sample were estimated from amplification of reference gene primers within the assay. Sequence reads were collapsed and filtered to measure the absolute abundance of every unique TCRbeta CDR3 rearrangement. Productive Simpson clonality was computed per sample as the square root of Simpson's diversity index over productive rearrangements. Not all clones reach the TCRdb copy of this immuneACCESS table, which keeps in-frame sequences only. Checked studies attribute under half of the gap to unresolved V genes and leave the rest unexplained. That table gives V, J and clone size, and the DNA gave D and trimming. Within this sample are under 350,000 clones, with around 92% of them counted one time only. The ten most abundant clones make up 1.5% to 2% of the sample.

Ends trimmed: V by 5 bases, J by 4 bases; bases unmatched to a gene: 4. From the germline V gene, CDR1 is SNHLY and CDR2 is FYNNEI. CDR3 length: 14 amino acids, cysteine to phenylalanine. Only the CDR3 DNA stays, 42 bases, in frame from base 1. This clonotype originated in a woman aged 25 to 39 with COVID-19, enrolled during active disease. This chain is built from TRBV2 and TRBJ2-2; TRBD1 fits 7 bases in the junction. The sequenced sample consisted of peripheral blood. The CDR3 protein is CASSTYRGTGELFF. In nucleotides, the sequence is TGTGCCAGCAGTACCTACAGGGGCACCGGGGAGCTGTTTTTT.